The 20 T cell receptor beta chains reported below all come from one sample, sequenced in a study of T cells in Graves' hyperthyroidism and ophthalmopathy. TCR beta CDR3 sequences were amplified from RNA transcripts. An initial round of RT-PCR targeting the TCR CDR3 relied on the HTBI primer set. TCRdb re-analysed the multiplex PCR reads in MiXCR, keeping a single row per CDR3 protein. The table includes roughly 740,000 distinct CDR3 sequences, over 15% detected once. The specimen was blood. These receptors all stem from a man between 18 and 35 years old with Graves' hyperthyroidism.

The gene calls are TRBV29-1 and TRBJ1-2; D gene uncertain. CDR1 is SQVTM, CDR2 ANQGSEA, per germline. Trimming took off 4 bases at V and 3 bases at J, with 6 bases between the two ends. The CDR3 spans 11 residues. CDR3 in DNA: TGCAGCGTTGCTCAAGACTATGGCTACACCTTC. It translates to CSVAQDYGYTF.

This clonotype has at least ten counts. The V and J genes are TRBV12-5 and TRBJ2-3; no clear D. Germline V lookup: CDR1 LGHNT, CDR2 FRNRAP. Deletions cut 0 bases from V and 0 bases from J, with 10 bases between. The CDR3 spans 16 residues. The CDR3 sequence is CASGLVAHASTDTQYF. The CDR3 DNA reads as TGTGCTAGTGGTTTGGTAGCACACGCTAGCACAGATACGCAGTATTTT.

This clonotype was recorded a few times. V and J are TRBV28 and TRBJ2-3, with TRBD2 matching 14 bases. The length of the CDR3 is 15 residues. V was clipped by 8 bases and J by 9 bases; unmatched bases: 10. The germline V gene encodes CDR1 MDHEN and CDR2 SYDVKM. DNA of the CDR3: TGTGCCAGCGGTCTGGGGACTAGCGGGAGAGGGACGCAGTATTTT. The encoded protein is CASGLGTSGRGTQYF.

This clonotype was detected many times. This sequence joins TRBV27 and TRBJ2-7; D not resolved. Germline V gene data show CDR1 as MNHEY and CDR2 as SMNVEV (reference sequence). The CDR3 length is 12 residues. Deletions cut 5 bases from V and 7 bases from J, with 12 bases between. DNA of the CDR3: TGTGCCAGCAGTGCACACCCCGGGGAGCAGTACTTC. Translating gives CASSAHPGEQYF.

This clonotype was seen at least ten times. The CDR3 loop is CASSLRGVNTGELFF. The CDR3, as DNA: TGTGCCAGCAGTTTACGCGGGGTGAACACCGGGGAGCTGTTTTTT. The chain joins TRBV12-3 or TRBV12-4 to TRBJ2-2, with D tentatively TRBD2 (6 bases). CDR3 size: 15 residues. The V end was cut by 2 bases, the J end by 1 base, with 8 bases between.

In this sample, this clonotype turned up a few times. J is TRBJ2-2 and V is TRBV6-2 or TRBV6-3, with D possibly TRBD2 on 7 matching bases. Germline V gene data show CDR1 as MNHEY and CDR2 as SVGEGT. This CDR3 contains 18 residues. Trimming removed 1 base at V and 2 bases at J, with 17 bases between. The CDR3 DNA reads TGTGCCAGCAGTTACTGGGGGGGGGCGAAAGTCAACACCGGGGAGCTGTTTTTT. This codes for CASSYWGGAKVNTGELFF.

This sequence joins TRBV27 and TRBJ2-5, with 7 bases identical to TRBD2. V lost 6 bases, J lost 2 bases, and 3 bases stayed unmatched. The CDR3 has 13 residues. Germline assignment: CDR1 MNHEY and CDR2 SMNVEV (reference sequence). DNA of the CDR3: TGTGCCAGCAGCATGGGAGGGCAAGAGACCCAGTACTTC. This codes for CASSMGGQETQYF.

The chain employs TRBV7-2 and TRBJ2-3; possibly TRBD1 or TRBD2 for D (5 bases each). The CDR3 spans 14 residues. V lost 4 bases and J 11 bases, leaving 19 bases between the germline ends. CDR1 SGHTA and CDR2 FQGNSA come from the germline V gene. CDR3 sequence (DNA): TGTGCCAGCAGCTCGGGACCGACTCCCGAGGTGCAGTATTTT. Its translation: CASSSGPTPEVQYF.

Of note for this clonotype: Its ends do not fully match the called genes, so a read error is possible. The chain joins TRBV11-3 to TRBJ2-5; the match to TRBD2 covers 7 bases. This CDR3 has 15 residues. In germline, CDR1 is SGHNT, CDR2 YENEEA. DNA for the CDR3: TGTACCAGCAGCTTAGGGCGGGAGAACCAAGAGACCCAGTACTTC. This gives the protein CTSSLGRENQETQYF.

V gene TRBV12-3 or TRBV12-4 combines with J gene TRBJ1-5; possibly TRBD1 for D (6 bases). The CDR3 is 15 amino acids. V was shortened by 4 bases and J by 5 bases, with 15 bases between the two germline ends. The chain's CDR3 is CASSSYRDTYQPQHF. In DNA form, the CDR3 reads TGTGCCAGCAGTTCCTACCGGGACACTTATCAGCCCCAGCATTTT.

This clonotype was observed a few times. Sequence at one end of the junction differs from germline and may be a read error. The CDR3 DNA reads as TGTGTCAGCAGTTTTAGCGGGAGCGGCGGGGAGCTGTTTTTT. Translation gives CVSSFSGSGGELFF. This chain uses TRBV3-1 with TRBJ2-2, with 9 bases fitting TRBD2. Germline CDR1 is LGHDT and CDR2 is YNNKEL (reference sequence). CDR3 length: 14 amino acids. Supplemented by reference TRBV3-1 and TRBJ2-2, the full variable domain reads DTAVSQTPKYLVTQMGNDKSIKCEQNLGHDTMYWYKQDSKKFLKIMFSYNNKELIINETVPNRFSPKSPDKAHLNLHINSLELGDSAVYFCVSSFSGSGGELFFGEGSRLTVL.

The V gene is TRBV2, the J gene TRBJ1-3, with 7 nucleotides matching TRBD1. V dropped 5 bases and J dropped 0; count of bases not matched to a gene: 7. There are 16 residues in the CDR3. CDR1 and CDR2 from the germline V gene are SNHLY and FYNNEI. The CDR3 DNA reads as TGTGCCAGCAGTCCCGACAGGGCAGGCTCTGGAAACACCATATATTTT. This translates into CASSPDRAGSGNTIYF.

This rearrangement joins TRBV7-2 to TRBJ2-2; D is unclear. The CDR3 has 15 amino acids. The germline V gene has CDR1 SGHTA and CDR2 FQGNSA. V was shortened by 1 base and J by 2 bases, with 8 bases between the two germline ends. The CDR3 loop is CASSLVHINTGELFF. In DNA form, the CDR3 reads TGTGCCAGCAGCTTAGTACACATAAACACCGGGGAGCTGTTTTTT.

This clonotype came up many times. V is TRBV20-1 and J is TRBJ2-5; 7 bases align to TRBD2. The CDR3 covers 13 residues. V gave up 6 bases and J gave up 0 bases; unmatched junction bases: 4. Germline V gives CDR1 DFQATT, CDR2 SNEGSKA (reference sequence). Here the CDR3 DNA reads TGCAGTGCCCAGAGCGGGAACCAAGAGACCCAGTACTTC. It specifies CSAQSGNQETQYF.

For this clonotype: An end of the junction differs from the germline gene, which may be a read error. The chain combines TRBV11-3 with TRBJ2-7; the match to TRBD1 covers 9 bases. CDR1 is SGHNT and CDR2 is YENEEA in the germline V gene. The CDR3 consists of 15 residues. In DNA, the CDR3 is TGTGTCAGCAGCCAGGGACAGGGAGGTTCCTACGAGCAGTACTTC. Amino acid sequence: CVSSQGQGGSYEQYF.

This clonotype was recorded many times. Written as DNA, the CDR3 is TGTGCCAGCAGCGGGCGGGCCTACGAGCAGTACTTC. This codes for CASSGRAYEQYF. V is TRBV12-3 or TRBV12-4 and J is TRBJ2-7; D may be TRBD2 (5 bases). V was trimmed by 6 bases and J by 2 bases, leaving 8 bases between them. This CDR3 region has 12 residues.

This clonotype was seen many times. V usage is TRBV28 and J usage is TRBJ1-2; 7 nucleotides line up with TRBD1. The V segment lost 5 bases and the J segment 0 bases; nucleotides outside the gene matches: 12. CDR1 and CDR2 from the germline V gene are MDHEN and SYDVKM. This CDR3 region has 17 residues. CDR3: CASSQGDRETSNYGYTF. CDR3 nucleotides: TGTGCCAGCAGTCAGGGCGACAGGGAAACGTCTAACTATGGCTACACCTTC.

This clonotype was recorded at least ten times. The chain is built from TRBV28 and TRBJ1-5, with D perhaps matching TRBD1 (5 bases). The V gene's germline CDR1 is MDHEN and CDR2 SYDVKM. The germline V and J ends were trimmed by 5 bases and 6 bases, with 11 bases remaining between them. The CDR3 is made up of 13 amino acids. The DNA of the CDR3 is TGTGCCAGCAGTGGGGGGAGGGGTCAGCCCCAGCATTTT. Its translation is CASSGGRGQPQHF.

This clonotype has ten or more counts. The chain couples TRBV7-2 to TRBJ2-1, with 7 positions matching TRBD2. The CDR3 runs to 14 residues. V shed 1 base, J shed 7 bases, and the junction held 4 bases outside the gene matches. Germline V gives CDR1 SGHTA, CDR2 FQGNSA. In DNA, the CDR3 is TGTGCCAGCAGCTTAGTCGGGGGGAGGAATGAGCAGTTCTTC. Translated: CASSLVGGRNEQFF.

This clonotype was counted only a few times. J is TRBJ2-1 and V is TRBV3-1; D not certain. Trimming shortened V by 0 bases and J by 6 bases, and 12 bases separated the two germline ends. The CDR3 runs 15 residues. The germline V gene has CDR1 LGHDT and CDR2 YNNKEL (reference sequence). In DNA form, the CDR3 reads TGTGCCAGCAGCCAAGATGAAGGGCCGGGCAATGAGCAGTTCTTC. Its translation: CASSQDEGPGNEQFF.